The TCR beta chain under discussion was sequenced for a study of blood T cell repertoires in COVID-19. The J segment lost 6 bases and the V segment lost 5 bases, leaving 12 bases of the junction unmatched. The CDR3 contains 16 residues. Per the germline V gene, CDR1 is MNHNY and CDR2 is SVGAGI (reference sequence). Sequencing was performed with immunoSEQ multiplex PCR; in TCRdb, only in-frame clones are kept and a portion is missing. Found here are 120,000 or so clones, about four fifths of them singletons; the top ten hold about 2.3%. Sequenced: peripheral blood. This receptor was taken from a man in his 70s with acute or convalescent COVID-19. The chain has TRBV6-6 and TRBJ1-4; 7 nucleotides agree with TRBD1. The CDR3 reads CASSTDRRGSDEKLFF. As DNA, the CDR3 is TGTGCCAGCAGTACGGACAGGAGGGGTTCGGATGAAAAACTGTTTTTT.